The 24 T cell receptor beta chains presented below share a single source sample, sequenced in a study of blood T cell repertoires in COVID-19. Method: immunoSEQ multiplex PCR; TCRdb's copy keeps in-frame clones and lacks some. The data show some 220,000 clones, around 90% seen once. The sequenced material came from peripheral blood. The receptors originated from a man in his thirties or forties with COVID-19, enrolled during active disease.

V gene TRBV5-1 combines with J gene TRBJ1-4; 7 bases are a match to TRBD1. This CDR3 is built from 13 residues. V lost 7 bases to trimming and J lost 8 bases; unmatched junction nucleotides: 8. Germline CDR1 SGHRS, CDR2 YFSETQ. The CDR3 bases are TGCGCCAGCGGAACAGGGGATTCGGAAAAACTGTTTTTT. The encoded protein is CASGTGDSEKLFF. Supplemented by reference TRBV5-1 and TRBJ1-4, the full variable domain reads KAGVTQTPRYLIKTRGQQVTLSCSPISGHRSVSWYQQTPGQGLQFLFEYFSETQRNKGNFPGRFSGRQFSNSRSEMNVSTLELGDSALYLCASGTGDSEKLFFGSGTQLSVL.

The CDR3 nucleotides read TGTGCCAGCTCGCGAGGAGGGACGAACACCGGGGAGCTGTTTTTT. It codes for CASSRGGTNTGELFF. This rearrangement joins TRBV9 to TRBJ2-2; possible D gene TRBD2, 6 bases. V was cut by 7 bases and J by 0 bases, with 13 bases left in between. Germline assignment: CDR1 SGDLS and CDR2 YYNGEE. This CDR3 region has 15 residues.

The J gene is TRBJ2-2, the V gene TRBV7-9, with TRBD1 matching 11 bases. J gave up 3 bases and V 4 bases, and 4 bases lay outside the gene matches. The CDR3 extends over 16 amino acids. Germline CDR1 reads SEHNR; CDR2 reads FQNEAQ (reference sequence). The CDR3 DNA follows: TGTGCCAGCAGCTCAGGACAGGGGGCCTACACCGGGGAGCTGTTTTTT. This encodes CASSSGQGAYTGELFF.

V and J are TRBV29-1 and TRBJ2-7; tentatively, D is TRBD2 (6 bases). Germline loops: CDR1 SQVTM, CDR2 ANQGSEA. The CDR3 consists of 13 residues. V was trimmed by 7 bases and J by 6 bases, leaving 19 bases between them. The CDR3 DNA sequence: TGCAGCGCGATGACTAGTCGCCCATCCGAGCAGTACTTC. This encodes CSAMTSRPSEQYF.

This chain joins TRBV7-9 and TRBJ2-1; D ambiguous. Germline CDR1 and CDR2: SEHNR and FQNEAQ (reference sequence). Trimming shortened V by 3 bases and J by 10 bases, and 10 bases separated the two germline ends. The CDR3 extends over 12 amino acids. The CDR3 bases are TGTGCCAGCAGCTTCCTCCTTGGCGAGCAGTTCTTC. This translates into CASSFLLGEQFF.

This chain uses TRBV7-3 with TRBJ1-5; the D is unclear. Trimming cost V 5 bases and J 9 bases, with 23 bases left between them. CDR1 is SGHTA, CDR2 FQGTGA, per germline. The CDR3 is 16 amino acids. CDR3 sequence reads: CASSAPITTHRSPQHF. The CDR3 nucleotides read TGTGCCAGCAGCGCCCCCATCACTACGCATCGGTCGCCCCAGCATTTT.

This chain uses TRBV6-5 with TRBJ2-7; a weak D match, TRBD1 (6 bases). Germline lookup yields CDR1 MNHEY and CDR2 SVGAGI. V was clipped by 2 bases and J by 3 bases, with 14 bases between them. The CDR3 runs 15 residues. This CDR3 reads CASSYGPQGIYEQYF. The CDR3 DNA is TGTGCCAGCAGTTACGGCCCACAGGGTATCTACGAGCAGTACTTC.

This clone was detected only once. This chain uses TRBV7-9 with TRBJ2-7; D is uncertain. CDR3 length: 12 residues. Germline V lookup: CDR1 SEHNR, CDR2 FQNEAQ (reference sequence). The germline V and J ends were trimmed by 1 base and 4 bases, with 5 bases remaining between them. In DNA, the CDR3 is TGTGCCAGCAGCTTAGGAGCTTACGAGCAGTACTTC. It codes for CASSLGAYEQYF.

The chain joins TRBV15 to TRBJ2-1; D may be TRBD2 (6 bases). Germline V lookup: CDR1 LNHNV, CDR2 YYDKDF (reference sequence). The CDR3 spans 14 residues. Trimming shortened V by 4 bases and J by 7 bases, and 14 bases separated the two germline ends. This CDR3 is CATSIKLGGNEQFF. The CDR3 region has the DNA TGTGCCACCAGCATCAAACTTGGGGGGAATGAGCAGTTCTTC.

The chain recombines TRBV29-1 with TRBJ1-2; D gene uncertain. V was pared by 0 bases and J by 4 bases, with 12 bases between. Germline assignment: CDR1 SQVTM and CDR2 ANQGSEA. CDR3 length: 14 residues. CDR3 bases: TGCAGCGTTGAAGAGGGCAGCCTTCGCTATGGCTACACCTTC. Translation: CSVEEGSLRYGYTF.

J is TRBJ2-1 and V is TRBV27; TRBD1 aligns across 11 bases. Germline CDR1 MNHEY, CDR2 SMNVEV (reference sequence). V gave up 3 bases and J gave up 4 bases; unmatched junction bases: 2. The CDR3 spans 15 residues. The CDR3 DNA sequence: TGTGCCAGCAGTTTTGGACAGGGGGCTTACAATGAGCAGTTCTTC. Protein product: CASSFGQGAYNEQFF.

This chain links TRBV9 with TRBJ2-7; D is possibly TRBD1 (6 bases). The CDR3 consists of 15 residues. Germline V lookup: CDR1 SGDLS, CDR2 YYNGEE. Deletions cut 1 base from V and 2 bases from J, with 13 bases between. The CDR3 DNA reads TGTGCCAGCAGCGTATTAGGGACATCGGCCTACGAGCAGTACTTC. It encodes CASSVLGTSAYEQYF.

The rearrangement joins TRBV4-1 to TRBJ2-5; 7 bases line up with TRBD2. The CDR3 runs 15 residues. Trimming at V came to 5 bases and at J to 5 bases, leaving 11 bases not matched to a gene. Germline-derived CDR1 and CDR2 are MGHRA and YSYEKL. The CDR3 DNA is TGCGCCAGCAGCGATAGCGGGTCCCGAGGGGAGACCCAGTACTTC. It encodes CASSDSGSRGETQYF.

V gene TRBV28 combines with J gene TRBJ1-4; possible D gene TRBD1, 6 bases. V lost 4 bases and J lost 11, with 20 bases in between. The CDR3 has 15 residues. The germline CDR1 and CDR2 sequences are MDHEN and SYDVKM. Here the CDR3 DNA reads TGTGCCAGCAGTTCTCCGGGACACGCATTGGGGAAACTGTTTTTT. It yields the protein CASSSPGHALGKLFF.

The chain links TRBV10-1 to TRBJ2-3; 9 bases fit TRBD2. This CDR3 has 14 amino acids. Germline V gene data show CDR1 as WNHNN and CDR2 as SYGVQD (reference sequence). The V gene end was trimmed by 6 bases and the J gene end by 0 bases; junction bases not matched to a gene: 1. The CDR3 DNA is TGCGCCAGCAGCACTAGCGGGAGCACAGATACGCAGTATTTT. Its translation: CASSTSGSTDTQYF.

The CDR3 loop reads CASSLDILAGGPRTDTQYF. The CDR3 coding sequence is TGTGCCAGCAGCTTAGACATCTTAGCGGGGGGGCCTCGCACAGATACGCAGTATTTT. This chain links TRBV7-9 with TRBJ2-3; 11 positions agree with TRBD2. CDR1 SEHNR and CDR2 FQNEAQ come from the germline V gene (reference sequence). Trimming removed 1 base from V and 1 base from J; junction bases left unmatched: 10. This CDR3 is built from 19 residues.

The V call is TRBV7-9, the J call TRBJ1-1; D unresolved. Per the germline V gene, CDR1 is SEHNR and CDR2 is FQNEAQ (reference sequence). V shed 1 base and J shed 8 bases, with 20 bases lying between them. The CDR3 runs 16 residues. The CDR3 DNA reads TGTGCCAGCAGCTTAGGGGGTGGGTCAGCGGACTTAGAAGCTTTCTTT. Amino acid sequence: CASSLGGGSADLEAFF. Looking up the rest from reference TRBV7-9 and TRBJ1-1 gives the full variable domain: DTGVSQNPRHKITKRGQNVTFRCDPISEHNRLYWYRQTLGQGPEFLTYFQNEAQLEKSRLLSDRFSAERPKGSFSTLEIQRTEQGDSAMYLCASSLGGGSADLEAFFGQGTRLTVV.

The chain joins TRBV4-1 to TRBJ2-1; unclear D gene. CDR1 and CDR2 from the germline V gene are MGHRA and YSYEKL. The CDR3 contains 13 residues. V dropped 3 bases and J dropped 8 bases, with 11 bases sitting between them. For the CDR3, the DNA is TGCGCCAGCAGCCACATTTCCCAGGATGAGCAGTTCTTC. Protein sequence: CASSHISQDEQFF.

The J gene is TRBJ2-3, the V gene TRBV5-1; 9 bases match TRBD1. The J segment lost 4 bases and the V segment lost 4 bases, leaving 10 bases of the junction unmatched. This CDR3 comprises 16 residues. Germline V gene data show CDR1 as SGHRS and CDR2 as YFSETQ. The CDR3 region has the DNA TGCGCCAGCAGCCGACCGGGACAGGGCTTTTCAGATACGCAGTATTTT. This sequence encodes CASSRPGQGFSDTQYF.

In its sample, this clone was seen once. The V and J genes are TRBV11-2 and TRBJ1-2; D not certain. V lost 2 bases to trimming and J lost 4 bases, with 11 bases between them. The CDR3 is 14 amino acids. Germline values: CDR1 SGHAT, CDR2 FQNNGV. The CDR3 protein is CASSLSSGSYGYTF. The CDR3 DNA sequence: TGTGCCAGCAGCTTAAGTAGCGGGAGCTATGGCTACACCTTC.

This chain links TRBV3-1 (or the pseudogene TRBV3-2) with TRBJ1-6; D is uncertain. Germline-derived CDR1 and CDR2 are LGHDT and YNNKEL (reference sequence). CDR3 length equals 14 residues. The V and J ends lost 4 bases and 8 bases respectively, with 12 bases between them. CDR3 sequence (DNA): TGTGCCAGCAGCCCCCGGAGGGCGGATTCACCCCTCCACTTT. Translating it yields CASSPRRADSPLHF.

The rearrangement joins TRBV28 to TRBJ1-1; maybe TRBD1 (6 bases). V lost 7 bases to trimming and J lost 4 bases, with 13 bases between them. CDR3 length equals 13 residues. In germline, CDR1 is MDHEN, CDR2 SYDVKM. CDR3 DNA sequence: TGTGCCAGCAAGGGAGGGGGGCGCACTGAAGCTTTCTTT. Its protein is CASKGGGRTEAFF.

This chain joins TRBV7-9 and TRBJ2-3; 15 nucleotides align to TRBD2. The germline CDR1 and CDR2 sequences are SEHNR and FQNEAQ (reference sequence). J gave up 4 bases and V 5 bases, and 13 bases lay outside the gene matches. This CDR3 comprises 19 residues. The chain's CDR3 is CASSPSTRTSGGVADTQYF. In DNA, the CDR3 is TGTGCCAGCAGCCCGTCGACTAGGACTAGCGGGGGGGTGGCAGATACGCAGTATTTT.

The V gene is TRBV6-4, the J gene TRBJ2-3, with D maybe TRBD1 (6 bases). CDR1 MRHNA and CDR2 SNTAGT come from the germline V gene. The CDR3 has 14 residues. The ends were cut back, 6 bases at V and 2 bases at J, with 12 bases in the middle. In nucleotides, the CDR3 is TGTGCCAGCAGCGTGGGGGCAGACACAGATACGCAGTATTTT. It specifies CASSVGADTDTQYF.